A selection of T cell receptor beta chains follows, all from one sample in a study of CD8+ T cells in alopecia areata. Assay used: immunoSEQ multiplex PCR; TCRdb lists only in-frame clones, some missing. The data hold 200,000 to 250,000 clones, with approximately 52% observed a single time. The input for sequencing was CD4+ T cells sorted from blood, taken at week 0. The receptors originated from a human donor with alopecia areata. Each CDR3 is given with its conserved first and last residue. A D gene is named only where the DNA matches it firmly. A row's size may be missing; if present it is once, few, many or a size class.

j_gene: TRBJ2-1; abundance: once; v_gene: TRBV30; d_gene: TRBD2; CDR3nt: TGTGCCTGGAGTCCGCCGGGACTAGCGTACAATGAGCAGTTCTTC; CDR3aa: CAWSPPGLAYNEQFF
j_gene: TRBJ2-1; abundance: .; v_gene: TRBV19; d_gene: TRBD2; CDR3nt: TGTGCCAGTAGTAAGTCGGCTAGCGGGAGATTTGAGCAGTTCTTC; CDR3aa: CASSKSASGRFEQFF
j_gene: TRBJ1-5; abundance: .; v_gene: TRBV6-6; d_gene: .; CDR3nt: TGTGCCAGCAGTTACCGAGGGCGCAATCAGCCCCAGCATTTT; CDR3aa: CASSYRGRNQPQHF
j_gene: TRBJ1-1; abundance: .; v_gene: TRBV29-1; d_gene: TRBD1; CDR3nt: TGCAGCGTTGGAAGGGACAGGGGTATGACTGAAGCTTTCTTT; CDR3aa: CSVGRDRGMTEAFF
j_gene: TRBJ1-1; abundance: .; v_gene: TRBV19; d_gene: .; CDR3nt: TGTGCCAGTAGTTATACGAACACTGAAGCTTTCTTT; CDR3aa: CASSYTNTEAFF
j_gene: TRBJ2-5; abundance: .; v_gene: TRBV7-9; d_gene: TRBD1; CDR3nt: TGTGCCAGCAGCTTATACGGGGACAGGGGGCAAGAGACCCAGTACTTC; CDR3aa: CASSLYGDRGQETQYF
j_gene: TRBJ2-1; abundance: .; v_gene: TRBV25-1; d_gene: TRBD2; CDR3nt: TGTGCCAGCAGCCTAGCGGGAGCGGTCAATGAGCAGTTCTTC; CDR3aa: CASSLAGAVNEQFF
j_gene: TRBJ1-1; abundance: .; v_gene: TRBV14; d_gene: .; CDR3nt: TGTGCCAGCAGCCAAGAAGGTGTATCTGAAGCTTTCTTT; CDR3aa: CASSQEGVSEAFF
j_gene: TRBJ1-2; abundance: .; v_gene: TRBV18; d_gene: .; CDR3nt: TGTGCCAGCTCACCCTCTATAACTAACTATGGCTACACCTTC; CDR3aa: CASSPSITNYGYTF
j_gene: TRBJ2-1; abundance: .; v_gene: TRBV6-5; d_gene: TRBD2; CDR3nt: TGTGCCAGCAGTTACTCTAGCGGGAGGGCCGTGCAGGAGCAGTTCTTC; CDR3aa: CASSYSSGRAVQEQFF
j_gene: TRBJ1-2; abundance: .; v_gene: TRBV29-1; d_gene: .; CDR3nt: TGCAGCTCAGAACTGGGCTATGGCTACACCTTC; CDR3aa: CSSELGYGYTF
j_gene: TRBJ2-3; abundance: .; v_gene: TRBV11-2; d_gene: TRBD1; CDR3nt: TGTGCCAGCAGCTTAGGTACCAGGGGGCAAACAGATACGCAGTATTTT; CDR3aa: CASSLGTRGQTDTQYF
j_gene: TRBJ1-2; abundance: .; v_gene: TRBV29-1; d_gene: .; CDR3nt: TGCAGCGTCCAAGGACGGAGCTATGGCTACACCTTC; CDR3aa: CSVQGRSYGYTF
j_gene: TRBJ2-1; abundance: .; v_gene: TRBV6-5; d_gene: .; CDR3nt: TGTGCCAGCAGTCCCCTCGAGTGGCATGAGCAGTTCTTC; CDR3aa: CASSPLEWHEQFF
j_gene: TRBJ2-1; abundance: .; v_gene: TRBV25-1; d_gene: .; CDR3nt: TGTGCCAGCAGTCCCCTAGCGTTTACCTACAATGAGCAGTTCTTC; CDR3aa: CASSPLAFTYNEQFF
j_gene: TRBJ2-3; abundance: .; v_gene: TRBV29-1; d_gene: TRBD2; CDR3nt: TGCAGCGTTCTGAAGGTCAGCGGGGGGGGCACAGATACGCAGTATTTT; CDR3aa: CSVLKVSGGGTDTQYF
j_gene: TRBJ1-1; abundance: .; v_gene: TRBV9; d_gene: .; CDR3nt: TGTGCCAGCAGCTCCACGGGGGCTGAAGCTTTCTTT; CDR3aa: CASSSTGAEAFF
j_gene: TRBJ2-5; abundance: .; v_gene: TRBV4-1; d_gene: TRBD2; CDR3nt: TGCGCCAGCAGCCTAGCGGGAGCTGGGCCCCAAGAGACCCAGTACTTC; CDR3aa: CASSLAGAGPQETQYF
j_gene: TRBJ2-5; abundance: .; v_gene: TRBV5-1; d_gene: TRBD2; CDR3nt: TGCGCCAGCAGCCCCCTAGCGGGGACGCCCCAAGAGACCCAGTACTTC; CDR3aa: CASSPLAGTPQETQYF
j_gene: TRBJ1-1; abundance: .; v_gene: TRBV2; d_gene: .; CDR3nt: TGTGCCAGCAGACCGGTTAACACTGAAGCTTTCTTT; CDR3aa: CASRPVNTEAFF
j_gene: TRBJ2-6; abundance: .; v_gene: TRBV5-1; d_gene: .; CDR3nt: TGCGCCAGCAGCCCGGACGGCAGGGCGAGATCCGGGGCCAACGTCCTGACTTTC; CDR3aa: CASSPDGRARSGANVLTF
j_gene: TRBJ1-4; abundance: few; v_gene: TRBV30; d_gene: TRBD1; CDR3nt: TGTGCCTGGAGCCTACAGGGGGTGGCCGGTGAAAAACTGTTTTTT; CDR3aa: CAWSLQGVAGEKLFF
j_gene: TRBJ1-3; abundance: .; v_gene: TRBV9; d_gene: .; CDR3nt: TGTGCCAGCAGCGTAGGACGGAGCGGGGACACCATATATTTT; CDR3aa: CASSVGRSGDTIYF
j_gene: TRBJ1-1; abundance: .; v_gene: TRBV5-1; d_gene: .; CDR3nt: TGCGCCAGCAGCTTGCGCGGGTCCACTGAAGCTTTCTTT; CDR3aa: CASSLRGSTEAFF
j_gene: TRBJ2-7; abundance: .; v_gene: TRBV11-2; d_gene: TRBD1; CDR3nt: TGTGCCAGCAGACGACAGGGGCTGGTATCCCGGTACTTC; CDR3aa: CASRRQGLVSRYF
j_gene: TRBJ2-1; abundance: .; v_gene: TRBV2; d_gene: TRBD2; CDR3nt: TGTGCCAGCAGGGTTCTAGCGGGAGGGAACAATGAGCAGTTCTTC; CDR3aa: CASRVLAGGNNEQFF
j_gene: TRBJ1-5; abundance: .; v_gene: TRBV9; d_gene: .; CDR3nt: TGTGCCAGCAGCGGAGGCCACAATCAGCCCCAGCATTTT; CDR3aa: CASSGGHNQPQHF
j_gene: TRBJ2-2; abundance: .; v_gene: TRBV2; d_gene: TRBD1; CDR3nt: TGTGCCAGCCTTCGGGACAGGGTGACCGGGGAGCTGTTTTTT; CDR3aa: CASLRDRVTGELFF
j_gene: TRBJ2-7; abundance: once; v_gene: TRBV5-6; d_gene: .; CDR3nt: TGTGCCAGCAGCTTGGCCCCGGTCCCGACCTACGAGCAGTACTTC; CDR3aa: CASSLAPVPTYEQYF
j_gene: TRBJ1-5; abundance: .; v_gene: TRBV30; d_gene: TRBD1; CDR3nt: TGTGCCTGGAGTATGACAGGGAATCAGCCCCAGCATTTT; CDR3aa: CAWSMTGNQPQHF
j_gene: TRBJ2-1; abundance: few; v_gene: TRBV5-1; d_gene: TRBD2; CDR3nt: TGCGCCAGCAGCCTGGAACCTAGCGGGAGGGCCAATGAGCAGTTCTTC; CDR3aa: CASSLEPSGRANEQFF
j_gene: TRBJ1-2; abundance: .; v_gene: TRBV5-1; d_gene: .; CDR3nt: TGCGCCAGCAGCTCCTTTCAGGACTATGGCTACACCTTC; CDR3aa: CASSSFQDYGYTF
j_gene: TRBJ2-1; abundance: few; v_gene: TRBV4-2; d_gene: TRBD2; CDR3nt: TGTGCCAGCAGCCAAGGGACTAGCCCGGACAATGAGCAGTTCTTC; CDR3aa: CASSQGTSPDNEQFF
j_gene: TRBJ2-5; abundance: .; v_gene: TRBV7-9; d_gene: .; CDR3nt: TGTGCCAGCACCGGGGGCCAAGAGACCCAGTACTTC; CDR3aa: CASTGGQETQYF
j_gene: TRBJ2-2; abundance: few; v_gene: TRBV5-4; d_gene: TRBD2; CDR3nt: TGTGCCAGCAGCCCGGGACTAGATAACACCGGGGAGCTGTTTTTT; CDR3aa: CASSPGLDNTGELFF
j_gene: TRBJ2-1; abundance: .; v_gene: TRBV29-1; d_gene: .; CDR3nt: TGCAGCGTTGAAATAGGGACGGTTGAGCAGTTCTTC; CDR3aa: CSVEIGTVEQFF
j_gene: TRBJ1-2; abundance: .; v_gene: TRBV7-9; d_gene: TRBD1; CDR3nt: TGTGCCAGCAGCTGGACAGGGAACGGCTACACCTTC; CDR3aa: CASSWTGNGYTF